This TCR beta chain is drawn from a study of T cells in Graves' hyperthyroidism and ophthalmopathy. Amplified regions were TCR beta CDR3 sequences from RNA transcripts. First-round RT-PCR targeting the TCR CDR3 was performed with the HTBI primer set. TCRdb processed the multiplex PCR reads anew with MiXCR; each CDR3 protein has one entry. The data hold 300,000 to 400,000 distinct CDR3 sequences, with around 13% observed a single time. Diagnoses used clinical symptoms, serum thyroxine and TRAb, thyroid ultrasound and orbital computed tomography. The receptor's source is a woman aged 30 to 39 with Graves' hyperthyroidism. The sequenced sample consisted of blood.

The CDR3 region is CSARDRGSRTGNEQFF. Here the CDR3 DNA reads TGCAGTGCTAGAGATCGGGGAAGTCGAACGGGCAATGAGCAGTTCTTC. This rearrangement joins TRBV20-1 to TRBJ2-1; a weak D match, TRBD2 (5 bases). The germline gives CDR1 DFQATT, CDR2 SNEGSKA (reference sequence). Trimming stripped 0 bases from V and 6 bases from J, with 18 bases between. The CDR3 has 16 amino acids.